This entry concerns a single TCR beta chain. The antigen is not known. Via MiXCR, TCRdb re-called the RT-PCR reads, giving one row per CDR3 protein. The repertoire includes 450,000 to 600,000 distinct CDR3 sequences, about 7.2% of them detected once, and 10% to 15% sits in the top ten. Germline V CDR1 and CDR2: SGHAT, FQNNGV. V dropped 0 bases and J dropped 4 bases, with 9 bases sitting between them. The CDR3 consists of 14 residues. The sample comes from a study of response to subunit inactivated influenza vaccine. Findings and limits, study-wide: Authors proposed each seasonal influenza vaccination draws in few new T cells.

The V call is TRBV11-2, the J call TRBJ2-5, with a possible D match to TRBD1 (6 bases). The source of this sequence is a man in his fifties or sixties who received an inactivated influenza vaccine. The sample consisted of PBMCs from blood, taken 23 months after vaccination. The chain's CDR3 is CASSLDQGGETQYF. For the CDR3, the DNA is TGTGCCAGCAGCTTAGATCAAGGGGGAGAGACCCAGTACTTC.